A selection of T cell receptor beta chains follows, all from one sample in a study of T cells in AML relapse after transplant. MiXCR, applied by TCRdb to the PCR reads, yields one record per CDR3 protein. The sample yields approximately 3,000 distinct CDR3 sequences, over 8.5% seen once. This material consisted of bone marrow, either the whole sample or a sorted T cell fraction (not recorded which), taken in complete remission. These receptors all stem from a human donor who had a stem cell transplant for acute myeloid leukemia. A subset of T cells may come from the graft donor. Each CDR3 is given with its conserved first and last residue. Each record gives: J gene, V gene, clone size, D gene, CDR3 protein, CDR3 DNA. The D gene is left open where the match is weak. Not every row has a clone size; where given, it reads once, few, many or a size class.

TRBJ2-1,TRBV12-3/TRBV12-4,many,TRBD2,CASSPGTSFYNEQFF,TGTGCCAGCAGTCCGGGGACTAGCTTCTACAATGAGCAGTTCTTC
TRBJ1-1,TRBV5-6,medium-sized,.,CASSLGDSGALNTEAFF,TGTGCCAGCAGCTTGGGGGATTCGGGGGCTTTGAACACTGAAGCTTTCTTT
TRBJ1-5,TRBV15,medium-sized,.,CATSRDRGRSNQPQHF,TGTGCCACCAGCAGAGACAGGGGACGGAGCAATCAGCCCCAGCATTTT
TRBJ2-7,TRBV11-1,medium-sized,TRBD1,CASSLARQGYEQYF,TGTGCCAGCAGCTTAGCCCGACAGGGGTACGAGCAGTACTTC
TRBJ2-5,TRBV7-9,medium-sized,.,CASSKEVRGSETQYF,TGTGCCAGCAGCAAGGAGGTTCGGGGTTCGGAGACCCAGTACTTC
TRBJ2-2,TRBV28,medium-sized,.,CASSLRPRGNTGELFF,TGTGCCAGCAGTTTAAGGCCCCGGGGGAACACCGGGGAGCTGTTTTTT
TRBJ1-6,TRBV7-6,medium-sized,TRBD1,CASSATGQNSPLHF,TGTGCCAGCAGCGCGACAGGGCAGAATTCACCCCTCCACTTT
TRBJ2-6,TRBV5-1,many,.,CASSLGGHPGANVLTF,TGCGCCAGCAGCTTGGGGGGCCACCCTGGGGCCAACGTCCTGACTTTC
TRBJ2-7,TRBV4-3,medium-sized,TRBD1,CASSQLPGQDYEQYF,TGCGCCAGCAGCCAATTGCCGGGACAGGATTACGAGCAGTACTTC
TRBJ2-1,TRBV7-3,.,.,CASSQIGGESNEQFF,TGTGCCAGCAGCCAAATAGGAGGTGAAAGCAATGAGCAGTTCTTC
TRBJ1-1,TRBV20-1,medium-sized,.,CSASTRGRTFF,TGCAGTGCTAGTACCCGGGGACGGACTTTCTTT
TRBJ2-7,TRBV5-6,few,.,CASSLAETEVYEQYF,TGTGCCAGCAGCTTGGCTGAGACAGAAGTCTACGAGCAGTACTTC
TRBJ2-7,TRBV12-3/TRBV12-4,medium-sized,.,CASSSGLTYEQYF,TGTGCCAGCAGTTCCGGACTAACCTACGAGCAGTACTTC
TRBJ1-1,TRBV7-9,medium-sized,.,CASSVTDEAFF,TGTGCCAGCAGCGTTACAGATGAAGCTTTCTTT
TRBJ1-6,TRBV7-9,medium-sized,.,CASSIQDGNSPLHF,TGTGCCAGCAGCATCCAGGACGGAAATTCACCCCTCCACTTT
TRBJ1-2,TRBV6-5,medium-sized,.,CASSYYPRDGYTF,TGTGCCAGCAGTTACTACCCGAGGGATGGCTACACCTTC
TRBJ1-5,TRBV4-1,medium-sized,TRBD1,CASSPGAPDRGLRAGNQPQHF,TGCGCCAGCAGCCCCGGTGCCCCGGACAGGGGTCTCAGAGCGGGCAATCAGCCCCAGCATTTT
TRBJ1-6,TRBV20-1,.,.,CSARDPWSSYNSPLHF,TGCAGTGCTAGAGATCCATGGAGCTCCTATAATTCACCCCTCCACTTT
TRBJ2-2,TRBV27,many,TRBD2,CASSGLAGGPWTGELFF,TGTGCCAGCAGTGGACTAGCGGGGGGGCCATGGACCGGGGAGCTGTTTTTT
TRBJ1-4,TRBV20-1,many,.,CSATPPGGHATNEKLFF,TGCAGTGCTACACCCCCGGGGGGCCATGCAACTAATGAAAAACTGTTTTTT
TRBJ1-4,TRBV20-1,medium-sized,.,CSAREFATNEKLFF,TGCAGTGCTAGAGAATTCGCAACTAATGAAAAACTGTTTTTT
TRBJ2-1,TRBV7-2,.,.,CASSLVAFGVEGEQFF,TGTGCCAGCAGCTTAGTTGCTTTCGGTGTGGAGGGGGAGCAGTTCTTC
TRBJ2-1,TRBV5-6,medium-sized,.,CASSLRTDLLYNEQFF,TGTGCCAGCAGCTTACGAACCGACCTCCTGTACAATGAGCAGTTCTTC
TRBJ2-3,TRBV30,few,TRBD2,CAHSSAGGGDTQYF,TGTGCCCATAGCTCGGCGGGGGGCGGGGATACGCAGTATTTT
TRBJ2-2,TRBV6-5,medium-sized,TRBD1,CASSDRESTGELFF,TGTGCCAGCAGTGACAGGGAAAGCACCGGGGAGCTGTTTTTT
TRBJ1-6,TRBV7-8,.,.,CASSSGRSPYNSPLHF,TGTGCCAGCAGCTCGGGACGGAGTCCTTATAATTCACCCCTCCACTTT
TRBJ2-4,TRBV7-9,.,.,CASSLVVRWSGIAKNIQYF,TGTGCCAGCAGCTTAGTCGTGCGTTGGTCTGGGATCGCCAAAAACATTCAGTACTTC
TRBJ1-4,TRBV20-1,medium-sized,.,CSAPQSATNEKLFF,TGCAGTGCACCCCAGAGCGCAACTAATGAAAAACTGTTTTTT
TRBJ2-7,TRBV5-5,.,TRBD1,CASSRGSGQGFFREQYF,TGTGCCAGCAGCCGAGGTTCGGGACAGGGATTTTTCCGCGAGCAGTACTTC
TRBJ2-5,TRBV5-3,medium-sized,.,CARSSRTDPRYQETQYF,TGTGCCAGAAGCTCCCGGACAGACCCAAGGTACCAAGAGACCCAGTACTTC
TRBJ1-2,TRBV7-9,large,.,CASSLHRFYGYTF,TGTGCCAGCAGCTTACATAGGTTCTATGGCTACACCTTC
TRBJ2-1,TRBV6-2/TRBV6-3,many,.,CASSRTNEQFF,TGTGCCAGCAGCCGTACCAATGAGCAGTTCTTC
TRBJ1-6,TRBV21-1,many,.,CASSKGTDNYNSPLHF,TGTGCCAGCAGCAAAGGGACAGATAATTATAATTCACCCCTCCACTTT
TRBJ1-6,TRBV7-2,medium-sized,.,CASSLESRMNSPLHF,TGTGCCAGCAGCTTAGAATCCAGGATGAATTCACCCCTCCACTTT
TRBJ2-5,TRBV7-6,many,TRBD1,CASSLGWGQQETQYF,TGTGCCAGCAGCTTAGGGTGGGGACAGCAAGAGACCCAGTACTTC
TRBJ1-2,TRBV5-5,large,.,CASSDEVMGAGYTF,TGTGCCAGCAGCGACGAGGTCATGGGGGCCGGCTACACCTTC
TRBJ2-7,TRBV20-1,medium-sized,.,CSARKPIRGEQYF,TGCAGTGCTAGGAAACCGATCCGAGGCGAGCAGTACTTC
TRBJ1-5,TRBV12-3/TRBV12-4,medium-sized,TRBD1,CASSSRPNRQGVQPQHF,TGTGCCAGCAGTTCCCGCCCTAATCGACAGGGTGTACAGCCCCAGCATTTT
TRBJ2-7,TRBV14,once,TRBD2,CASSRRLAQAHEQYF,TGTGCCAGCAGCCGTCGACTAGCGCAAGCCCACGAGCAGTACTTC
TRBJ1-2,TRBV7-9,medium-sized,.,CASSLLAKDYGYTF,TGTGCCAGCAGCTTACTGGCCAAAGACTATGGCTACACCTTC
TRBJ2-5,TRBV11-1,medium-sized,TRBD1,CASSSDRGGETQYF,TGTGCCAGCAGTTCGGACAGGGGAGGAGAGACCCAGTACTTC
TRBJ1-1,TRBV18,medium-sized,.,CASSPPPQRNTEAFF,TGTGCCAGCTCACCACCGCCCCAACGGAACACTGAAGCTTTCTTT
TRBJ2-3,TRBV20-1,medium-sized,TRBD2,CSARANDQRGSTDTQYF,TGCAGTGCTAGAGCGAATGACCAGCGGGGGAGCACAGATACGCAGTATTTT
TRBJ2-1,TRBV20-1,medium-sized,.,CSASPGALSYNEQFF,TGCAGTGCTAGTCCGGGGGCCCTCTCCTACAATGAGCAGTTCTTC
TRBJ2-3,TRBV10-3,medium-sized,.,CAISDSLVTDTQYF,TGTGCCATCAGTGACAGTCTAGTCACAGATACGCAGTATTTT
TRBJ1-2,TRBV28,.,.,CASTRGAGGYTF,TGTGCCAGCACCCGGGGGGCGGGTGGCTACACCTTC
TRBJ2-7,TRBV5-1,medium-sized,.,CASSLALERSYEQYF,TGCGCCAGCAGCTTGGCCCTCGAGCGGTCCTACGAGCAGTACTTC
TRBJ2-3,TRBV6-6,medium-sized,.,CASSTWQADTQYF,TGTGCCAGCAGCACTTGGCAGGCAGATACGCAGTATTTT
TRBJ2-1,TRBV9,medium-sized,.,CASSVLGPYNEQFF,TGTGCCAGCAGCGTCCTGGGCCCCTACAATGAGCAGTTCTTC
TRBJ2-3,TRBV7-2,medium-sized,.,CASSLADRGRSRTDTQYF,TGTGCCAGCAGCTTAGCGGATAGGGGAAGATCAAGGACAGATACGCAGTATTTT
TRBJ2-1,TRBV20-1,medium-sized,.,CSARDLGSSYNEQFF,TGCAGTGCTAGAGATCTGGGTAGCTCCTACAATGAGCAGTTCTTC
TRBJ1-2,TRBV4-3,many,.,CASSQEGLPYGYTF,TGCGCCAGCAGCCAAGAGGGCCTACCCTATGGCTACACCTTC
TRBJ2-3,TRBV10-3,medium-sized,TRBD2,CAISDGTSGIVDTQYF,TGTGCCATCAGTGACGGGACTAGCGGGATAGTAGATACGCAGTATTTT
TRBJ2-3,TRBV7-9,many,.,CASSLEGDGRTDTQYF,TGTGCCAGCAGCTTAGAGGGGGACGGACGCACAGATACGCAGTATTTT